This TCR beta chain came from a study of blood T cell repertoires in COVID-19 (dated by TCRdb to the early 2020s). General notes on the study: Samples from collaborators originated in the United States, Italy and Spain and spanned both the acute and convalescent phases of COVID-19. The repertoires were released in a freely available public database intended as a resource for research on the immune response to SARS-CoV-2. The material from the prospective study consisted of cDNA or gDNA derived from T cells, B-cell-depleted T cells, or PBMCs. Sample metadata almost always included a de-identified subject ID, COVID-19 status, age in years and sex. Deeply sampled blood TCRbeta repertoires from subjects exposed to, actively infected with, or recovered from COVID-19 were included in the dataset. Samples came from the ongoing ImmuneRACE study (first 160 participants) plus 1,254 subjects from 6 global collaborators. Where available, HLA class I and class II types were taken from metadata supplied by the sample provider and were not determined by assay-based typing. Results the study describes overall, beyond this receptor: How much clinical and demographic metadata was included differed by source and by participant, and the metadata was provided uncurated.

In the prospective study, participants were about 18 to 100 years old, resided in fewer than 25 geographic areas of the United States, and were enrolled through a virtual design. To assign participants to cohorts, the prospective study relied on clinical history that participants themselves reported in a screening survey and a study questionnaire. Recovered participants in ImmuneRACE Cohort 3 were defined as having two consecutive negative NP/OP PCR tests, clearance from a healthcare professional, or resolution of symptoms. Each participant in the prospective study had whole blood, serum and a nasopharyngeal or oropharyngeal swab collected by mobile phlebotomists. Participants in the prospective study had the option to provide additional blood draws and questionnaires over a roughly two-month period. Before DNA extraction, prospective study blood samples were shipped either frozen or at room temperature.

TCRbeta CDR3 regions were amplified from genomic DNA by means of the immunoSEQ Assay, a bias-controlled multiplex PCR. Processing in the source paper ran as follows. Nucleated cell counts per sample were estimated from amplification of reference gene primers within the assay. To quantify the absolute abundance of each unique TCRbeta CDR3 rearrangement, sequence reads were collapsed and filtered. For each sample, productive Simpson clonality was calculated as the square root of Simpson's diversity index over productive rearrangements. TCRdb obtained this table from immuneACCESS and retained in-frame rearrangements with V and J assigned. These tables miss some clones; where compared with another copy, unresolved V genes account for less than half of the shortfall, and the remainder is unexplained. The V and J calls and the clone size are those of that table, but D and trimming were determined from the DNA. This sample holds about 120,000 clones; about 83% were observed only once. Jointly, the top ten make up under 4% of the sample.

Comments on this clone: It lacks a known antigen. No much larger clone exists at a distance of one base, and base qualities are not known.

Trimming leaves V shorter by 1 base and J shorter by 0 bases, with the junction holding 5 bases beyond the gene matches. CDR1 MDHEN and CDR2 SYDVKM are derived from the germline V gene. The CDR3 runs 18 residues from the cysteine to the phenylalanine. Of the read, only the CDR3 DNA is kept; its 54 bases are in frame from base 1. Sample: PBMCs or T cells enriched from blood (not recorded which). This TCR came from a woman aged 25 to 39 who had recovered from COVID-19. Recombination linked TRBV28 to TRBJ1-5; TRBD1 matches 11 bases in the middle. The CDR3 corresponds to CASSLYGTGGVSNQPQHF. The nucleotide sequence reads TGTGCCAGCAGTTTATACGGGACAGGGGGAGTTAGCAATCAGCCCCAGCATTTT.